One sample yielded the 21 T cell receptor beta chains listed below, sequenced in a study of OX40 agonist ivuxolimab in advanced cancers. The library was obtained by the immunoSEQ multiplex PCR assay. Not all clones reach the TCRdb copy of this immuneACCESS table, which keeps in-frame sequences only. Checked studies attribute under half of the gap to unresolved V genes and leave the rest unexplained. Within this sample are about 36,000 clones, with 78% of them counted one time only. The ten largest account for roughly 13% of the sample. The material was CD4+ or CD8+ T cells sorted from blood, obtained in a trial of the OX40 agonist ivuxolimab. The origin of the receptors is an adult with an advanced solid tumor such as melanoma, head and neck, liver or kidney cancer.

The genes are TRBV5-5 and TRBJ1-2, with D possibly TRBD1 on 6 matching bases. The CDR3 sequence is 15 residues long. The V and J ends lost 3 bases and 0 bases respectively, with 12 bases between them. Germline lookup yields CDR1 SGHKS and CDR2 YYEKEE (reference sequence). CDR3 sequence reads: CASSWGTIANYGYTF. DNA of the CDR3: TGTGCCAGCAGCTGGGGGACAATAGCTAACTATGGCTACACCTTC.

CDR3 DNA sequence: TGTGCCAGCAGCTTGTTGCCCGGTAGCGGGGCGGGCGGAGAGACCCAGTACTTC. It yields the protein CASSLLPGSGAGGETQYF. This chain links TRBV5-6 with TRBJ2-5, with 8 bases aligning to TRBD2. The CDR3 loop spans 18 amino acids. V was pared by 1 base and J by 4 bases, with 15 bases of the junction left unmatched. Germline CDR1 and CDR2: SGHDT and YYEEEE.

The rearrangement links TRBV30 to TRBJ2-3; D is possibly TRBD2 (5 bases). Germline values: CDR1 GTSNPN, CDR2 SVGIG (reference sequence). Trimming removed 4 bases at V and 4 bases at J, with 9 bases between. The CDR3 contains 12 residues. The CDR3: CAWMLASDTQYF. The CDR3 region has the DNA TGTGCCTGGATGCTAGCTTCAGATACGCAGTATTTT.

The V call is TRBV7-3, the J call TRBJ2-3; D not certain. Between the trimmed V and J ends, which lost 0 bases and 10 bases, there was a span of 11 bases. The CDR3 length is 13 residues. The V gene's germline CDR1 is SGHTA and CDR2 FQGTGA. The CDR3 spells CASSLTGRGSQYF. The CDR3 nucleotides are TGTGCCAGCAGCTTAACTGGTAGAGGATCGCAGTATTTT.

CDR3 sequence reads: CASSDRDLSNQPQHF. The DNA for the CDR3 is TGTGCCAGCTCGGACAGGGACCTTAGCAATCAGCCCCAGCATTTT. This chain connects TRBV6-1 to TRBJ1-5; 8 bases agree with TRBD1. Per germline, CDR1 MNHNS and CDR2 SASEGT. V lost 8 bases to trimming and J lost 0 bases; unmatched junction nucleotides: 6. This CDR3 spans 15 amino acids.

The chain couples TRBV9 to TRBJ2-6; the D call may be TRBD1 or TRBD2 (5 bases each). Trimming shortened V by 4 bases and J by 13 bases, and 12 bases separated the two germline ends. CDR1 and CDR2 (germline): SGDLS, YYNGEE. The CDR3 contains 12 residues. The CDR3 reads CASSPSGRVLTF. The CDR3 region has the DNA TGTGCCAGCAGCCCGTCGGGGCGAGTCCTGACTTTC.

The V call is TRBV5-1, the J call TRBJ2-5, with no clear D. V was cut by 6 bases and J by 1 base, with 10 bases left in between. This CDR3 has 13 residues. From germline, CDR1 is SGHRS and CDR2 YFSETQ. The CDR3 DNA sequence: TGCGCCAGCACCAACCCCCGCCAAGAGACCCAGTACTTC. The encoded protein is CASTNPRQETQYF.

About this clone: Other DNA sequences of this sample code for an identical CDR3. The chain links TRBV29-1 to TRBJ2-7; D perhaps matches TRBD2 (6 bases). Germline V lookup: CDR1 SQVTM, CDR2 ANQGSEA. The CDR3 is 13 amino acids. Deletions cut 4 bases from V and 4 bases from J, with 14 bases between. The CDR3 sequence is CSVAGTGEYEQYF. The CDR3 nucleotides are TGCAGCGTTGCAGGGACGGGAGAGTACGAGCAGTACTTC.

V usage is TRBV28 and J usage is TRBJ2-7, with TRBD2 matching 7 bases. The ends lost 4 bases at V and 2 bases at J; junction bases unmatched: 11. The CDR3 runs 16 residues. Germline V lookup: CDR1 MDHEN, CDR2 SYDVKM. The CDR3 protein is CASSSWGGSLPYEQYF. The CDR3 coding sequence is TGTGCCAGCAGTTCCTGGGGCGGGAGCCTCCCCTACGAGCAGTACTTC.

This clone showed up just a few times. The chain employs TRBV11-1 and TRBJ2-6; D gene ambiguous. V was clipped by 8 bases and J by 0 bases, with 5 bases between them. Looked up from germline, CDR1 is SGHAT and CDR2 is FQDESV (reference sequence). CDR3 size: 13 residues. The DNA of the CDR3 is TGTGCCAGCGGGGTCTCTGGGGCCAACGTCCTGACTTTC. Protein sequence: CASGVSGANVLTF.

This clone was recorded a few times. The chain combines TRBV5-4 with TRBJ2-3; possibly TRBD1 or TRBD2 for D (5 bases each). V was pared by 2 bases and J by 4 bases, with 14 bases between. Per the germline V gene, CDR1 is SGHNT and CDR2 is YYREEE (reference sequence). The CDR3 is 15 amino acids. CDR3 region: CASSFPGTNADTQYF. The CDR3 DNA is TGTGCCAGCAGCTTCCCCGGGACCAACGCAGATACGCAGTATTTT.

The genes are TRBV6-5 and TRBJ2-3; D ambiguous. Germline V gives CDR1 MNHEY, CDR2 SVGAGI. This CDR3 region has 14 residues. V was cut by 5 bases and J by 1 base, with 10 bases left in between. The CDR3 region is CASSDTKGTDTQYF. In nucleotides, the CDR3 is TGTGCCAGCAGTGACACTAAGGGCACAGATACGCAGTATTTT.

The chain links TRBV2 to TRBJ1-5; 7 nucleotides line up with TRBD1. With 8 bases clipped from V and 1 base from J, the junction kept 5 bases outside the gene matches. The CDR3 runs to 14 residues. The germline gives CDR1 SNHLY, CDR2 FYNNEI. This CDR3 is CASRRDRSNQPQHF. The CDR3 DNA follows: TGTGCCAGCCGCCGGGACAGAAGCAATCAGCCCCAGCATTTT.

The chain recombines TRBV6-5 with TRBJ1-1, with a weak D call TRBD1 (6 bases). The CDR3 is 11 residues long. Trimming left V 3 bases short and J 11 bases short, with 10 bases between. Germline CDR1 and CDR2: MNHEY and SVGAGI. The CDR3 DNA reads as TGTGCCAGCAGTTATGGGGGGCGGGCTTTCTTT. Amino acid sequence: CASSYGGRAFF.

The chain links TRBV5-4 to TRBJ2-3, with D perhaps matching TRBD1 or TRBD2 (5 bases each). V was cut by 4 bases and J by 7 bases, with 13 bases left in between. Germline V CDR1 and CDR2: SGHNT, YYREEE (reference sequence). This CDR3 is 13 amino acids long. For the CDR3, the DNA is TGTGCCAGCAGCCAAGAGGGGATTTATACGCAGTATTTT. Translated, it gives CASSQEGIYTQYF.

In the case of this clone: The same CDR3 is also encoded by other DNA sequences in this sample. V usage is TRBV7-3 and J usage is TRBJ2-1; D ambiguous. V was shortened by 0 bases and J by 7 bases, with 7 bases between the two germline ends. CDR3 length: 13 amino acids. Germline V gene sequence: CDR1 SGHTA, CDR2 FQGTGA. CDR3 nucleotide sequence: TGTGCCAGCAGCTTAACAAGTCGGAATGAGCAGTTCTTC. Translating gives CASSLTSRNEQFF.

The chain recombines TRBV5-4 with TRBJ2-7, with a possible D match to TRBD1 (5 bases). The germline CDR1 and CDR2 sequences are SGHNT and YYREEE (reference sequence). The V end lost 1 base, the J end lost 3 bases, and 11 bases lay between the germline ends. This CDR3 is built from 14 residues. CDR3 in amino acids: CASSLFDRDYEQYF. The CDR3 DNA follows: TGTGCCAGCAGCTTGTTTGACAGAGACTACGAGCAGTACTTC.

V and J are TRBV4-1 and TRBJ2-7, with D tentatively TRBD1 (5 bases). The V gene's germline CDR1 is MGHRA and CDR2 YSYEKL. V was clipped by 0 bases and J by 4 bases, with 13 bases between them. The CDR3 length is 15 residues. CDR3 loop: CASSQEWSGMYEQYF. The CDR3 DNA reads TGCGCCAGCAGCCAAGAATGGTCAGGGATGTACGAGCAGTACTTC.

The chain employs TRBV28 and TRBJ2-1; D tentatively reads TRBD1 or TRBD2 (5 bases each). Between the trimmed V and J ends, which lost 5 bases and 4 bases, there was a span of 9 bases. This CDR3 spans 13 amino acids. CDR1 is MDHEN and CDR2 is SYDVKM in the germline V gene. The CDR3, as DNA: TGTGCCAGCAGTGGGGACCTGTACAATGAGCAGTTCTTC. It translates to CASSGDLYNEQFF.

The rearrangement joins TRBV30 to TRBJ2-2; D gene unclear. Germline lookup yields CDR1 GTSNPN and CDR2 SVGIG (reference sequence). This CDR3 has 13 amino acids. V lost 1 base and J lost 5, with 8 bases in between. DNA for the CDR3: TGTGCCTGGAGTGGACTGCTAACCGGGGAGCTGTTTTTT. Translating it yields CAWSGLLTGELFF.

The table lists this clone with a count of one. The V and J genes are TRBV7-2 and TRBJ2-3; the match to TRBD1 covers 8 bases. Germline CDR1 SGHTA, CDR2 FQGNSA. The CDR3 extends over 17 amino acids. The V gene end was trimmed by 0 bases and the J gene end by 5 bases; junction bases not matched to a gene: 10. The CDR3 DNA is TGTGCCAGCAGCTTAGCTCCAGGGGGCACTGGGTTAGATACGCAGTATTTT. Protein: CASSLAPGGTGLDTQYF. The full variable domain, with the rest looked up from reference TRBV7-2 and TRBJ2-3, is GAGVSQSPSNKVTEKGKDVELRCDPISGHTALYWYRQSLGQGLEFLIYFQGNSAPDKSGLPSDRFSAERTGGSVSTLTIQRTQQEDSAVYLCASSLAPGGTGLDTQYFGPGTRLTVL.